A selection of T cell receptor beta chains follows, all from one sample in a study of T cell responses to AZD1222 COVID-19 vaccine. Only in-frame clones appear in the TCRdb table, and some are missing; sequencing was by immunoSEQ multiplex PCR. Of roughly 110,000 clones listed, just over 90% are singletons. The specimen was peripheral blood, collected 28 days after the second AZD1222 dose. Receptor source: an adult who received the AZD1222 COVID-19 vaccine. Each CDR3 is given without its conserved first and last residue. A row's size may be missing; if present it is once, few, many or a size class.

j_call v_call clone_size cdr3_aa
TRBJ1-6 TRBV7-9 NA ASSRMTGGGSNNSPLH
TRBJ1-1 TRBV5-4 NA ASSLPDRGTEAF
TRBJ2-2 TRBV4-3 NA ASSQEPSGELF
TRBJ1-2 TRBV20-1 NA SARADGYT
TRBJ1-6 TRBV5-8 NA ASSFVSGSNLGSPLH
TRBJ2-2 TRBV23-1 NA ASSQRLAVGQSDPIGRDTGELF
TRBJ2-7 TRBV28 NA ASSLYLAGAGEQY
TRBJ1-1 TRBV7-9 NA ASSLGPTEAF
TRBJ1-2 TRBV12-3/TRBV12-4 NA ASSFRGATGYT
TRBJ1-2 TRBV5-1 NA ASSWETRHGYT
TRBJ2-4 TRBV4-3 NA ASSQGMSSGRGLAKNIQY
TRBJ1-2 TRBV30 NA AWGSGQGFYGYT
TRBJ1-2 TRBV19 NA ASSPGLSYGYT
TRBJ1-1 TRBV3-1/TRBV3-2 NA ASSWGGRGTEAF
TRBJ1-2 TRBV4-3 once ASSQDGQGYGYT
TRBJ1-1 TRBV19 NA ASSPWEGMNTEAF
TRBJ1-1 TRBV28 NA ASSGPRGGNTEAF
TRBJ1-5 TRBV30 once AWSVTAGQPQH
TRBJ2-7 TRBV10-2 NA ASSGQGNREQY
TRBJ2-3 TRBV6-5 NA ASSYYGLARTDTQY
TRBJ1-2 TRBV19 NA ASSFQGGLGYT
TRBJ1-3 TRBV15 NA AISPGGSINTIY
TRBJ1-1 TRBV15 NA ATSRDGSGDREITF
TRBJ1-6 TRBV14 NA ASSQGAVAYSPLH
TRBJ1-5 TRBV2 NA ASSQTGANQPQH
TRBJ2-7 TRBV7-9 NA ASSLWAAGEAGEQY
TRBJ1-4 TRBV5-4 once ASSTDGRWEKLF
TRBJ2-7 TRBV9 NA ASSSDPNYEQY
TRBJ2-4 TRBV2 NA ASSGSGRKNIQY
TRBJ2-3 TRBV2 medium-sized ASSQGTTDTQY
TRBJ1-2 TRBV5-5 NA ASSFRGGYGYT
TRBJ1-4 TRBV28 NA ASKTTTNEKLF
TRBJ1-2 TRBV6-5 NA ASMPSAYGYT
TRBJ1-1 TRBV4-1 NA ASSLGTGGAEAF
TRBJ1-1 TRBV25-1 few ASSDFPNTEAF
TRBJ1-2 TRBV28 NA ASSLHEDRGYT
TRBJ2-7 TRBV6-1 NA ASTPHDRADEQY
TRBJ1-5 TRBV7-6 NA ASTPGNDQPQH
TRBJ1-6 TRBV7-9 NA ASSFGQPNSPLH
TRBJ2-2 TRBV5-4 once ASSSGSVNTGELF
TRBJ2-2 TRBV6-1 NA ASSEKRADPGELF
TRBJ1-1 TRBV7-8 once ASYAREVRSNTEAF
TRBJ2-2 TRBV6-5 NA ASSYYGLNTGELF
TRBJ2-1 TRBV14 NA ASSQDREDEQF
TRBJ2-3 TRBV18 NA ASSHPGLVSTDTQY
TRBJ2-5 TRBV7-8 NA ASSLGLKYQETQY
TRBJ2-7 TRBV6-5 NA ASSYSGDPKWEQY
TRBJ2-3 TRBV4-3 NA ASSQDAAGLGVSQY
TRBJ2-1 TRBV12-5 NA ASEPSGYSEQF
TRBJ2-7 TRBV4-1 NA ASSQVSGQSYEQY
TRBJ2-7 TRBV5-1 NA ASSSTSGGAYEQY
TRBJ1-1 TRBV6-2/TRBV6-3 NA ASSTQGGGTTEAF
TRBJ2-1 TRBV6-5 few ASSNRGPADNEQF
TRBJ2-7 TRBV27 NA ASSSTGASGEQY
TRBJ1-3 TRBV5-1 NA ASSLDGTGSGNTIY
TRBJ1-5 TRBV19 once ASSIPSGGYHQPQH
TRBJ2-7 TRBV4-1 NA ASSQDRPSVTSSYEQY
TRBJ2-7 TRBV6-2/TRBV6-3 NA ASSQGGTPYEQY
TRBJ2-5 TRBV21-1 NA ASSKRSWLAGPRTQY